This T cell receptor beta chain was identified in a study of early T cells in non-severe SARS-CoV-2 infection. Study at large: Sequenced bulk RNA came from whole blood that was unsorted, and chains were unpaired.

Attachment of unique molecular identifiers to individual cDNA molecules was performed. MiXCR was run by TCRdb on the 5' RACE reads, yielding one entry per CDR3 protein. The table has roughly 100,000 distinct CDR3 sequences, around 14% seen once. Concerning this clonotype: Antigen unknown.

Broader study findings: Database matching using VDJdb favored anti-spike CD8 responses, with private and CD4 specificities left missing.

Germline CDR1 reads MDHEN; CDR2 reads SYDVKM. The V end was cut by 2 bases, the J end by 3 bases, with 14 bases between. The CDR3 is made up of 15 amino acids. The clonotype was recovered from an adult who was a healthcare worker with PCR-confirmed SARS-CoV-2 infection or an uninfected control (not recorded which). The rearrangement joins TRBV28 to TRBJ2-7, with D perhaps TRBD1 (6 bases). The sequencing sample was made of whole blood. The CDR3 coding sequence is TGTGCCAGCAGTTTAATACAGGGAGCCCACTACGAGCAGTACTTC. It specifies CASSLIQGAHYEQYF.